Shown below are 14 T cell receptor beta chains from a single sample sequenced in a study of PD-L1 blockade in urothelial cancer. Sequencing was performed with immunoSEQ multiplex PCR; in TCRdb, only in-frame clones are kept and a portion is missing. The repertoire holds roughly 120,000 clones, with about four fifths as singletons. Time point given: pretreatment peripheral blood. Sequencing used PBMCs, obtained around atezolizumab (anti-PD-L1) treatment. The source of these receptors is a man between 50 and 59 years old with urothelial cancer.

CDR3 amino acids: CASSLSGVGTSGKETQYF. CDR3 sequence (DNA): TGTGCCAGCAGTTTGTCGGGCGTCGGGACTAGCGGGAAAGAGACCCAGTACTTC. This chain connects TRBV28 to TRBJ2-5; 13 nucleotides line up with TRBD2. This CDR3 contains 18 residues. V dropped 3 bases and J dropped 3; count of bases not matched to a gene: 10. Germline CDR1 reads MDHEN; CDR2 reads SYDVKM.

The chain employs TRBV11-2 and TRBJ1-1; 9 nucleotides align to TRBD1. The germline gives CDR1 SGHAT, CDR2 FQNNGV. Trimming took 4 bases from V and 2 from J; bases not matched to a gene: 11. The CDR3 is 17 amino acids. The CDR3 sequence: CASSSPDRGLFNTEAFF. As DNA, the CDR3 is TGTGCCAGCAGCTCTCCGGACAGGGGATTATTTAACACTGAAGCTTTCTTT.

This chain uses TRBV6-1 with TRBJ2-3, with D perhaps matching TRBD2 (5 bases). The CDR3 runs to 14 residues. V lost 4 bases, J lost 0 bases, and 8 bases lay in between. Germline V gene lookup returns CDR1 MNHNS and CDR2 SASEGT. CDR3 sequence: CASSARTSTDTQYF. In DNA form, the CDR3 reads TGTGCCAGCAGTGCAAGGACTAGCACAGATACGCAGTATTTT.

This chain uses TRBV19 with TRBJ1-3, with 9 bases identical to TRBD1. Germline V lookup: CDR1 LNHDA, CDR2 SQIVND (reference sequence). The ends lost 9 bases at V and 4 bases at J; junction bases unmatched: 13. This CDR3 is 16 amino acids long. The CDR3 coding sequence is TGTGCCAGCGCCGGGACAGGGCCCGTAATCGGAAACACCATATATTTT. Translating gives CASAGTGPVIGNTIYF.

The chain employs TRBV6-5 and TRBJ1-2, with TRBD1 matching 10 bases. Germline assignment: CDR1 MNHEY and CDR2 SVGAGI. The CDR3 runs 16 residues. V lost 2 bases to trimming and J lost 8 bases; unmatched junction nucleotides: 11. The CDR3 sequence is CASSYESGTGVSGYTF. DNA for the CDR3: TGTGCCAGCAGTTACGAAAGTGGGACAGGGGTCTCGGGCTACACCTTC.

Only one count was recorded for this clone. V usage is TRBV5-4 and J usage is TRBJ2-2; 14 bases are a match to TRBD2. The length of the CDR3 is 19 residues. With 3 bases clipped from V and 1 base from J, the junction kept 8 bases outside the gene matches. The germline V gene has CDR1 SGHNT and CDR2 YYREEE (reference sequence). The CDR3 DNA reads TGTGCCAGCAGCTATGGACTAGCGGGAGGCCCTTGGAACACCGGGGAGCTGTTTTTT. It is translated as CASSYGLAGGPWNTGELFF.

CDR3 sequence reads: CASSPGARSGLAGGGTDTQYF. DNA for the CDR3: TGTGCCAGCTCACCAGGCGCCCGGTCCGGACTAGCGGGAGGCGGGACAGATACGCAGTATTTT. The chain links TRBV18 to TRBJ2-3, with 14 bases lining up with TRBD2. The V and J ends lost 2 bases and 3 bases, in that order; junction bases with no gene match: 16. Per the germline V gene, CDR1 is KGHSH and CDR2 is LQKENI. The CDR3 length is 21 residues. Combining the CDR3 with reference TRBV18 and TRBJ2-3 gives the whole variable domain NAGVMQNPRHLVRRRGQEARLRCSPMKGHSHVYWYRQLPEEGLKFMVYLQKENIIDESGMPKERFSAEFPKEGPSILRIQQVVRGDSAAYFCASSPGARSGLAGGGTDTQYFGPGTRLTVL.

The chain joins TRBV7-4 to TRBJ2-1; D is possibly TRBD2 (6 bases). Germline CDR1 and CDR2: SGHVT and SQSDAQ. V shed 4 bases and J shed 5 bases, with 21 bases lying between them. The CDR3 runs 17 residues. The CDR3 sequence: CASSSRLVMPPNNEQFF. CDR3 coding DNA: TGTGCCAGCAGCTCCCGACTAGTTATGCCCCCCAACAATGAGCAGTTCTTC. Full variable domain (rest looked up from reference TRBV7-4 and TRBJ2-1): GAGVSQSPRYKVAKRGRDVALRCDSISGHVTLYWYRQTLGQGSEVLTYSQSDAQRDKSGRPSGRFSAERPERSVSTLKIQRTEQGDSAVYLCASSSRLVMPPNNEQFFGPGTRLTVL.

This clone turned up a few times. This chain's CDR3 is CASSLTRQEQYF. As DNA, the CDR3 is TGTGCCAGCAGTCTTACAAGACAGGAGCAGTACTTC. The rearrangement uses TRBV2 and TRBJ2-7; a weak D match, TRBD1 (5 bases). Deletions cut 5 bases from V and 7 bases from J, with 12 bases between. Germline CDR1 and CDR2: SNHLY and FYNNEI. The CDR3 has 12 amino acids.

J is TRBJ2-4 and V is TRBV4-2; TRBD1 aligns across 8 bases. Germline values: CDR1 LGHNA, CDR2 YNFKEQ. This CDR3 has 17 amino acids. J was trimmed by 8 bases and V by 0 bases; bases with no gene match: 12. CDR3 in DNA: TGTGCCAGCAGCCAAGACTCACCCGGACAGGGCAGGGACATTCAGTACTTC. It codes for CASSQDSPGQGRDIQYF.

This chain joins TRBV2 and TRBJ2-7; a possible D gene is TRBD1 (5 bases). Germline lookup yields CDR1 SNHLY and CDR2 FYNNEI. V was cut by 4 bases and J by 3 bases, with 16 bases left in between. This CDR3 region has 15 residues. The CDR3 DNA reads TGTGCCAGCAGTGTGGCGTTAGGGGAAGGCTACGAGCAGTACTTC. Encoded protein: CASSVALGEGYEQYF.

This clone has just one count. This chain uses TRBV6-5 with TRBJ2-7; TRBD2 agrees at 9 bases. The CDR3 covers 13 residues. Germline V gives CDR1 MNHEY, CDR2 SVGAGI. V was pared by 6 bases and J by 5 bases, with 5 bases of the junction left unmatched. CDR3 DNA: TGTGCCAGCAGAAGACTAGCGGAACACGAGCAGTACTTC. Its protein is CASRRLAEHEQYF.

This chain links TRBV28 with TRBJ1-1; TRBD1 might be the D (6 bases). The CDR3 extends over 12 amino acids. Germline V gene lookup returns CDR1 MDHEN and CDR2 SYDVKM. V was cut by 5 bases and J by 7 bases, with 11 bases left in between. CDR3 in DNA: TGTGCCAGCAGTATTGACAGGAGTGAAGCTTTCTTT. As protein: CASSIDRSEAFF.

The CDR3 loop reads CASSPPGLMTNNEQFF. The DNA for the CDR3 is TGTGCCAGCTCACCGCCCGGACTAATGACGAACAATGAGCAGTTCTTC. The chain joins TRBV18 to TRBJ2-1, with a tentative D call TRBD2 (6 bases). Trimming took 3 bases from V and 5 from J, leaving 17 bases between them. CDR1 KGHSH and CDR2 LQKENI come from the germline V gene. The CDR3 consists of 16 residues.